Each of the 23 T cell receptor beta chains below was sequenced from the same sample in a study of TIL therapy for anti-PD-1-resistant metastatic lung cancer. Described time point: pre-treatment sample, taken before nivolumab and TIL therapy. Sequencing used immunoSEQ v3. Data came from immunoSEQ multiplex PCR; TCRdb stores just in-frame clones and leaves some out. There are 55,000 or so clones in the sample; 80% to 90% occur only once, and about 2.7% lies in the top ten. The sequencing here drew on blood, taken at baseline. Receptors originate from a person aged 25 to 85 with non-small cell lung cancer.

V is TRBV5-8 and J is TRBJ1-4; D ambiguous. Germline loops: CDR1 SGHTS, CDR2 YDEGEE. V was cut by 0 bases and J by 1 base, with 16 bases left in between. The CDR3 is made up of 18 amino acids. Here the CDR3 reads CASSLDVMRWETNEKLFF. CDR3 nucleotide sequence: TGTGCCAGCAGCTTGGATGTGATGCGGTGGGAAACTAATGAAAAACTGTTTTTT.

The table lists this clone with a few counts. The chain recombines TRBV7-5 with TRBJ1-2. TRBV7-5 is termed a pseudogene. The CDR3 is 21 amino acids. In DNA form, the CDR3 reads TGTGTCAGAAGCTTAAAATATAACCCCGGACCTGTGGGGTATTCTTTTTGGGGCTACACCTTC. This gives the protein CVRSLKYNPGPVGYSFWGYTF.

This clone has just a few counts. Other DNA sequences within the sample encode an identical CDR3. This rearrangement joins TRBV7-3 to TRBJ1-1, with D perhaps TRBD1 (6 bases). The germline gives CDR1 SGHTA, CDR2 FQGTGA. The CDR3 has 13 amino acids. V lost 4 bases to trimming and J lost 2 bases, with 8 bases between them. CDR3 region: CASSSQGNTEAFF. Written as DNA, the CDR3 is TGTGCCAGCAGCTCACAGGGAAACACTGAAGCTTTCTTT.

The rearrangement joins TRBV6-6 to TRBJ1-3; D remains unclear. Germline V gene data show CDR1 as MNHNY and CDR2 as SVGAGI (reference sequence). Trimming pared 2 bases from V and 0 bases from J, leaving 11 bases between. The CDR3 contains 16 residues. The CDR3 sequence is CASSYRNTDSGNTIYF. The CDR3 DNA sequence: TGTGCCAGCAGTTACCGTAACACGGACTCTGGAAACACCATATATTTT.

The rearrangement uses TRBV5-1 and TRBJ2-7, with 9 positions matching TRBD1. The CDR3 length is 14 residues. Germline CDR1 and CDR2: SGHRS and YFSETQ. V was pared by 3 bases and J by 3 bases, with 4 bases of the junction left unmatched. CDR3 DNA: TGCGCCAGCAGCTCTCAGGGACAGGGCTACGAGCAGTACTTC. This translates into CASSSQGQGYEQYF.

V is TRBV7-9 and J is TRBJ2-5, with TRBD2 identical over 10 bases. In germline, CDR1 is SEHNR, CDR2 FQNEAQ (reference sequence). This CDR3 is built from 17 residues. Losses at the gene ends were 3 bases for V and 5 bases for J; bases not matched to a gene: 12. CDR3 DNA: TGTGCCAGCAGCTTGAGTGCTAGCGGGAGAAGAATGGAGACCCAGTACTTC. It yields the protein CASSLSASGRRMETQYF.

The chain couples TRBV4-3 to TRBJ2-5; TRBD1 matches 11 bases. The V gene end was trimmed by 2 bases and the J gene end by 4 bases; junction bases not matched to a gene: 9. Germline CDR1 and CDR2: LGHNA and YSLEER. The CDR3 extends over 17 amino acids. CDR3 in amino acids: CASSQNPGQGAGETQYF. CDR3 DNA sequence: TGCGCCAGCAGCCAAAACCCCGGACAGGGGGCGGGAGAGACCCAGTACTTC.

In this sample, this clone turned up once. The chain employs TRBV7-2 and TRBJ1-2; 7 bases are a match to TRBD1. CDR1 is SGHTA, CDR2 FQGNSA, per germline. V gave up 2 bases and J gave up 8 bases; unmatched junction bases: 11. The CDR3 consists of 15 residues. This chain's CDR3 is CASSLNQFRGSGYTF. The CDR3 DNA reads TGTGCCAGCAGCTTAAACCAGTTCAGGGGGTCAGGCTACACCTTC.

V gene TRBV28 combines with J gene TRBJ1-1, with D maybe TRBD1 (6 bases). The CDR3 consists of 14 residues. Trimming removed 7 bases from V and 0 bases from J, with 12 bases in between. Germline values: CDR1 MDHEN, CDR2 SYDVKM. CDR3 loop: CASNWGALNTEAFF. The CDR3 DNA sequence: TGTGCCAGCAATTGGGGGGCCTTGAACACTGAAGCTTTCTTT.

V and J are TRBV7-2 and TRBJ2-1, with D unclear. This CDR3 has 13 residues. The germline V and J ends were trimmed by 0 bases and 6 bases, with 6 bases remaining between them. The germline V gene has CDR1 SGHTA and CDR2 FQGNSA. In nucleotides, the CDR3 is TGTGCCAGCAGCTTAGCGACCTTCAATGAGCAGTTCTTC. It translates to CASSLATFNEQFF.

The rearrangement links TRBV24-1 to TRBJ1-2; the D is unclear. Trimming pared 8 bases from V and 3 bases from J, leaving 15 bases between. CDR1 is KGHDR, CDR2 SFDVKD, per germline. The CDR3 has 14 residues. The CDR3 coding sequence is TGTGCCACCACCGCCTACTTGGCCTACTATGGCTACACCTTC. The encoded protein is CATTAYLAYYGYTF.

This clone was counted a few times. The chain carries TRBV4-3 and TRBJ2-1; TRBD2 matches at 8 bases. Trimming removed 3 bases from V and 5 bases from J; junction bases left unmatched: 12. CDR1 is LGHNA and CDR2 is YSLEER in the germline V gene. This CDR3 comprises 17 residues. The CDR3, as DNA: TGCGCCAGCAGCCACAGGGGTGTAGCGGGATGGGACAATGAGCAGTTCTTC. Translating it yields CASSHRGVAGWDNEQFF.

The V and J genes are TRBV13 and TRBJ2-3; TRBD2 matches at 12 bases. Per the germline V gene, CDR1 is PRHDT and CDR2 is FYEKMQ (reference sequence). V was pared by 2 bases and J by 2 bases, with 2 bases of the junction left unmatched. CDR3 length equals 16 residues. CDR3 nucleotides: TGTGCCAGCAGCTTAACTAGCGGGGGGAACACAGATACGCAGTATTTT. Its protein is CASSLTSGGNTDTQYF.

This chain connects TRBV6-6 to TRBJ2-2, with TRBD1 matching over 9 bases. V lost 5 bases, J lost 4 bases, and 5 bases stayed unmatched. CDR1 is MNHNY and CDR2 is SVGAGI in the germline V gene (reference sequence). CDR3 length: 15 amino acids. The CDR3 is CASSIPDRGTGELFF. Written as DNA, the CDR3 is TGTGCCAGCAGTATCCCGGACAGGGGCACCGGGGAGCTGTTTTTT.

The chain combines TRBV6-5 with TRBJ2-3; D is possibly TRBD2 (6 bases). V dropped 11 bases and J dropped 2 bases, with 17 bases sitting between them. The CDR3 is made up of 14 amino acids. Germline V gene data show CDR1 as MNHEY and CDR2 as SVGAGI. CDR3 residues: CAAGFRENTDTQYF. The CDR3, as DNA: TGTGCCGCAGGGTTCCGGGAGAACACAGATACGCAGTATTTT.

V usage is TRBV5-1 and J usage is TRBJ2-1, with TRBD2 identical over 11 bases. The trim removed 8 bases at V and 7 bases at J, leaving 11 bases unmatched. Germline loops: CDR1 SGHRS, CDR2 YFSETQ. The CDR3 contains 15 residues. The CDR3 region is CASVLSGGAFNEQFF. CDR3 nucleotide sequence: TGCGCCAGTGTTCTTAGCGGGGGGGCGTTTAATGAGCAGTTCTTC.

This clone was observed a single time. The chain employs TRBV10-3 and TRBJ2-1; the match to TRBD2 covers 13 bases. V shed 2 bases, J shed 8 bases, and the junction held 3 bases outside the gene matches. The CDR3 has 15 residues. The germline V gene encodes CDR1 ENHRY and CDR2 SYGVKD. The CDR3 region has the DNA TGTGCCATCAGTGAGGGACTAGCGGGAGTGGATGAGCAGTTCTTC. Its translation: CAISEGLAGVDEQFF.

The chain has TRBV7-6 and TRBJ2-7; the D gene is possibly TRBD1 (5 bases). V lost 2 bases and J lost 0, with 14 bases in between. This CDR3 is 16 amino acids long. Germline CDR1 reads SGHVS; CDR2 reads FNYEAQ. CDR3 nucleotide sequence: TGTGCCAGCAGCTTAATGGAAGACAGCCACTCCTACGAGCAGTACTTC. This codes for CASSLMEDSHSYEQYF.

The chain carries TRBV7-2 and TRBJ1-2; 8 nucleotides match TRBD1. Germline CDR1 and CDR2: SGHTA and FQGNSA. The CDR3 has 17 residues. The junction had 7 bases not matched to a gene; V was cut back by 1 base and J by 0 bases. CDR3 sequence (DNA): TGTGCCAGCAGCTTAGTAGGCGGACAGGGTGCTAACTATGGCTACACCTTC. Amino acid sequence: CASSLVGGQGANYGYTF.

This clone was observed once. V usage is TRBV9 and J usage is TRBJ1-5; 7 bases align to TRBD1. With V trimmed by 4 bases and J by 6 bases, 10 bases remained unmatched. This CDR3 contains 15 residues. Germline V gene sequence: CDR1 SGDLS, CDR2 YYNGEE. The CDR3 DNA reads TGTGCCAGCAGCACCCAGGGGGGGGAGGGTCAGCCCCAGCATTTT. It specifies CASSTQGGEGQPQHF.

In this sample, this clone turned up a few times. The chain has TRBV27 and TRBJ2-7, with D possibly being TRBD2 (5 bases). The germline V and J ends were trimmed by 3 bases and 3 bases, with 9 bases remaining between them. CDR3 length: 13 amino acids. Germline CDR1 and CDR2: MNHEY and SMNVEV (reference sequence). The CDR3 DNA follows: TGTGCCAGCAGTTTTTCCGGGAACTACGAGCAGTACTTC. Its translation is CASSFSGNYEQYF.

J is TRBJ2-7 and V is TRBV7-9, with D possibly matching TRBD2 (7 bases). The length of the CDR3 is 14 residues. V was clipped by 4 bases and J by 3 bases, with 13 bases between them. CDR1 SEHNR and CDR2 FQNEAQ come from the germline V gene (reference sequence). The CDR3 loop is CASSSQGGGYEQYF. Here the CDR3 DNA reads TGTGCCAGCAGCTCCCAGGGAGGGGGCTACGAGCAGTACTTC.

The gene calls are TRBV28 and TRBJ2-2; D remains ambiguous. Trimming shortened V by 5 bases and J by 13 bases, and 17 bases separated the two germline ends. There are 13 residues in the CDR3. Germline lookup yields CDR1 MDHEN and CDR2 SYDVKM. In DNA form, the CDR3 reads TGTGCCAGCAGTACCGATTCGGCGCGAGGGCTGTTTTTT. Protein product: CASSTDSARGLFF.